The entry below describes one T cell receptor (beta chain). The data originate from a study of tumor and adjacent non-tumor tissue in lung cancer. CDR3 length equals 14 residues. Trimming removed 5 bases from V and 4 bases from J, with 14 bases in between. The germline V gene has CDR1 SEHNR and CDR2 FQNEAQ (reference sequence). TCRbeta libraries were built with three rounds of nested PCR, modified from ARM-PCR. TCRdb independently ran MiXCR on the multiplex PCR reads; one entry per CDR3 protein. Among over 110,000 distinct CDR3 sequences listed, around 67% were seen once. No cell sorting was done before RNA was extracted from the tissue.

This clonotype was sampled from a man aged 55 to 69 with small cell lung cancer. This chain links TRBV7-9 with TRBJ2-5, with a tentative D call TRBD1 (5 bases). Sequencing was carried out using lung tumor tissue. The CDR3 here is CASSLPTEIETQYF. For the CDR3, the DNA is TGTGCCAGCAGCCTACCGACAGAGATAGAGACCCAGTACTTC.